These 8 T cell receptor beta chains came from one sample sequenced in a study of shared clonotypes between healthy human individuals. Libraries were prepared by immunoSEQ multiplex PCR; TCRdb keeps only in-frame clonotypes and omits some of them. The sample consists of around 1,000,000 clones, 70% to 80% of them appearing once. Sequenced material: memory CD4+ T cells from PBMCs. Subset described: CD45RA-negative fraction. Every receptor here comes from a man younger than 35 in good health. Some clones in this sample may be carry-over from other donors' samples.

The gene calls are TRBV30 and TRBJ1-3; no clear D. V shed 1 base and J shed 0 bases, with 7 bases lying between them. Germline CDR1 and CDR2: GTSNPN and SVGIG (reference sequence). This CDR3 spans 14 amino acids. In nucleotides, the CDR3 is TGTGCCTGGAGTGAGGAAGCCTCTGGAAACACCATATATTTT. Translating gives CAWSEEASGNTIYF.

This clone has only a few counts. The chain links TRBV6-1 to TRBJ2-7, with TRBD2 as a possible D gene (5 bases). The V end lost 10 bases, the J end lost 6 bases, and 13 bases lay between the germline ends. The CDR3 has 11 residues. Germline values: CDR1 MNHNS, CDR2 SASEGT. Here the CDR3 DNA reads TGTGCCACCTTAAGGACTGGCGAGCAGTACTTC. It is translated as CATLRTGEQYF.

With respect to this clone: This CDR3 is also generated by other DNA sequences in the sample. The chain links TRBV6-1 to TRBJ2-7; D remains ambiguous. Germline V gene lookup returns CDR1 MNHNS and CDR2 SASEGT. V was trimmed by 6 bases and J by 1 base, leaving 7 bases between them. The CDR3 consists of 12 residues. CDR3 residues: CASRSGSYEQYF. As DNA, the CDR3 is TGTGCCAGCAGATCAGGTTCCTACGAGCAGTACTTC.

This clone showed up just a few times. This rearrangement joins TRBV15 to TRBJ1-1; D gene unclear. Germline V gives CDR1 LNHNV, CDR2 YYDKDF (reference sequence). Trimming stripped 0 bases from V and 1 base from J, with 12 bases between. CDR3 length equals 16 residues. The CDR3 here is CATSRDRRAWNTEAFF. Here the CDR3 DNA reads TGTGCCACCAGCAGAGATAGGCGGGCCTGGAACACTGAAGCTTTCTTT. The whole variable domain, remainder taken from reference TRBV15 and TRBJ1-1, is DAMVIQNPRYQVTQFGKPVTLSCSQTLNHNVMYWYQQKSSQAPKLLFHYYDKDFNNEADTPDNFQSRRPNTSFCFLDIRSPGLGDTAMYLCATSRDRRAWNTEAFFGQGTRLTVV.

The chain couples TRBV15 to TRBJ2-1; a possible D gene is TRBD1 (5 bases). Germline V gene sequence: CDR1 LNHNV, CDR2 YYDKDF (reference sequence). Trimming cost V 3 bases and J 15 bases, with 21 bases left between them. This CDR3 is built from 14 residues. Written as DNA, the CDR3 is TGTGCCACCAGCAGGGCAACGGCGCAGGGTCGCGGGTTCTTC. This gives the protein CATSRATAQGRGFF.

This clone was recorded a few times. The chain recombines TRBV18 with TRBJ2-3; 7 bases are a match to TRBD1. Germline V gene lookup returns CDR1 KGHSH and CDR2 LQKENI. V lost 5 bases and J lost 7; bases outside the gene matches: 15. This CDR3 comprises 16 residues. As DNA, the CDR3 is TGTGCCAGCTCAGCGCCTAGACCTTTGACAGGGAATACGCAGTATTTT. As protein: CASSAPRPLTGNTQYF.

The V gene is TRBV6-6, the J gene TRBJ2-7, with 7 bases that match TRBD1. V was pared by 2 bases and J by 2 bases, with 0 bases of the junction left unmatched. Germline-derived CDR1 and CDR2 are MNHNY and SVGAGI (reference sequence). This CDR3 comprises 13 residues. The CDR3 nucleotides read TGTGCCAGCAGTTACGACAGGGCCTACGAGCAGTACTTC. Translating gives CASSYDRAYEQYF.

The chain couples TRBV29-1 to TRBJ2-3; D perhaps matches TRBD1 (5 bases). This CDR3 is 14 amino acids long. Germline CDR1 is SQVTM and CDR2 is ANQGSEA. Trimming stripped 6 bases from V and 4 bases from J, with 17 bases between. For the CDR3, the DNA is TGCAGCGTCGGCTGGGGCGGCGTGGCAGATACGCAGTATTTT. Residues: CSVGWGGVADTQYF.